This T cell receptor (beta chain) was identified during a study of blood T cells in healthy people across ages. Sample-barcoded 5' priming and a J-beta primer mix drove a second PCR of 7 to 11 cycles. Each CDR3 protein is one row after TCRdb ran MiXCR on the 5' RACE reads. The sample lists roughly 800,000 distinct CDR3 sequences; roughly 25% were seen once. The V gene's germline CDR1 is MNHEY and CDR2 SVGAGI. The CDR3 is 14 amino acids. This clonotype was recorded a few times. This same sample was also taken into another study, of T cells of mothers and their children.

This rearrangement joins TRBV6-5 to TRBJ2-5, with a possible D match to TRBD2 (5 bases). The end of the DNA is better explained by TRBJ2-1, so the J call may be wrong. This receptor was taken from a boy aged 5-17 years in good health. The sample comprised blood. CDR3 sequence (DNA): TGTGCCAGCAGTTACCGTCGGGGATACAATGAGCAGTTCTTC. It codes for CASSYRRGYNEQFF.